The entry below gives a single TCR beta chain sequence along with its context. As yet, its antigen is unknown. The data originate from a study of cytotoxic CD8 clonotypes in ibrutinib-treated CLL. Across the whole study: In all, around 10 patients were relapsed/refractory, some 15 were treatment-naive and around 17 were IGHV unmutated.

Points from the study as a whole: Clonality went up at ibrutinib response and then declined back toward baseline at progression.

The junction had 10 bases not matched to a gene; V was cut back by 5 bases and J by 9 bases. Germline V lookup: CDR1 SEHNR, CDR2 FQNEAQ (reference sequence). The CDR3 is 14 amino acids. Data came from immunoSEQ multiplex PCR; TCRdb stores just in-frame clones and leaves some out. The repertoire holds some 30,000 clones, with 76% as singletons. The sample here was PBMCs, taken after 36 months of ibrutinib treatment. The clonotype comes from a human donor with chronic lymphocytic leukemia. The rearrangement links TRBV7-9 to TRBJ1-5; 7 positions match TRBD1. CDR3 sequence reads: CASSQPGQTAPQHF. DNA for the CDR3: TGTGCCAGCAGCCAACCGGGACAGACGGCGCCCCAGCATTTT.